What follows are 27 T cell receptor beta chains derived from one specimen sequenced in a study of cytomegalovirus exposure and HLA in healthy donors (dated by TCRdb to 2016 to 2017). The library was produced with the immunoSEQ multiplex PCR assay. For the multiplex PCR, a mixture combining 60 forward primers for TCR Vbeta segments and 13 reverse primers for TCR Jbeta segments was used. Drawn from immuneACCESS, this table holds only the in-frame rearrangements with V and J called that TCRdb kept. Clones are partly lost; checked studies trace under half to an unresolved V gene and leave the rest unexplained. This sample gives roughly 130,000 clones in total; 80% of them show up just once. Clones ranked in the top ten supply less than 6.5% of the sample. The sample comprised PBMCs. These receptors all stem from a man younger than 40 in good health and CMV-seronegative.

The chain employs TRBV5-4 and TRBJ2-7, with a weak D call TRBD2 (5 bases). Germline V gives CDR1 SGHNT, CDR2 YYREEE (reference sequence). V was pared by 1 base and J by 6 bases, with 5 bases between. The CDR3 is made up of 11 amino acids. The CDR3 DNA sequence: TGTGCCAGCAGCTTGCGGGGCGAGCAGTACTTC. Translating gives CASSLRGEQYF.

This sequence joins TRBV18 and TRBJ2-7; tentative D call: TRBD1 (5 bases). Trimming shortened V by 3 bases and J by 0 bases, and 12 bases separated the two germline ends. The CDR3 sequence is 15 residues long. Germline lookup yields CDR1 KGHSH and CDR2 LQKENI. The DNA of the CDR3 is TGTGCCAGCTCACCCCAACAGGCGAGCTCCTACGAGCAGTACTTC. Translated: CASSPQQASSYEQYF. Drawing the rest from reference TRBV18 and TRBJ2-7, the complete variable domain is NAGVMQNPRHLVRRRGQEARLRCSPMKGHSHVYWYRQLPEEGLKFMVYLQKENIIDESGMPKERFSAEFPKEGPSILRIQQVVRGDSAAYFCASSPQQASSYEQYFGPGTRLTVT.

This clone was seen a single time. This sequence joins TRBV5-6 and TRBJ2-1; a possible D gene is TRBD2 (7 bases). V dropped 4 bases and J dropped 7 bases, with 12 bases sitting between them. CDR1 and CDR2 from the germline V gene are SGHDT and YYEEEE. The CDR3 contains 13 residues. CDR3 loop: CASSLGRGNEQFF. As DNA, the CDR3 is TGTGCCAGCAGCCTTGGGAGGGGGAATGAGCAGTTCTTC.

The chain recombines TRBV5-1 with TRBJ1-1, with 7 bases that match TRBD1. The CDR3 is 14 residues long. CDR1 is SGHRS, CDR2 YFSETQ, per germline. J lost 8 bases, V lost 4 bases, and 11 bases had no gene match. The DNA of the CDR3 is TGCGCCAGCAGCATATTGACAGGGTTAGCCGAAGCTTTCTTT. Translating gives CASSILTGLAEAFF.

V gene TRBV2 combines with J gene TRBJ2-2; 11 nucleotides agree with TRBD2. CDR1 and CDR2 from the germline V gene are SNHLY and FYNNEI. After removal of 7 bases from V and 2 bases from J, the junction contained 6 bases not matched to a gene. The CDR3 loop spans 16 amino acids. This CDR3 is CASNSGLAENTGELFF. DNA of the CDR3: TGTGCCAGCAACTCGGGACTAGCGGAAAACACCGGGGAGCTGTTTTTT.

The V gene is TRBV6-5, the J gene TRBJ2-5; 9 positions agree with TRBD1. Judging by the DNA end, TRBJ2-7 fits better; the J call may be wrong. CDR3 size: 14 residues. Germline V gene lookup returns CDR1 MNHEY and CDR2 SVGAGI. CDR3 nucleotide sequence: TGTGCCAGCAGTTTAGGGACAGGGCCCTACGAGCAGTACTTC. This codes for CASSLGTGPYEQYF.

A few counts support this clone. This chain joins TRBV5-1 and TRBJ2-2; D is possibly TRBD2 (6 bases). Trimming took off 1 base at V and 4 bases at J, with 11 bases between the two ends. The CDR3 contains 15 residues. CDR1 SGHRS and CDR2 YFSETQ come from the germline V gene. Written as DNA, the CDR3 is TGCGCCAGCAGCTTGCGGGGGTTTGGCACCGGGGAGCTGTTTTTT. Protein sequence: CASSLRGFGTGELFF.

This chain links TRBV19 with TRBJ1-2; TRBD1 matches at 7 bases. The CDR3 length is 15 residues. Germline trimming cut 6 bases from V and 4 bases from J; bases unmatched to any gene: 11. Germline assignment: CDR1 LNHDA and CDR2 SQIVND (reference sequence). CDR3 nucleotide sequence: TGTGCCAGTAGCCGACCCGGGACAGTCTCCTATGGCTACACCTTC. This sequence encodes CASSRPGTVSYGYTF. The whole variable domain, filled in from reference TRBV19 and TRBJ1-2, reads DGGITQSPKYLFRKEGQNVTLSCEQNLNHDAMYWYRQDPGQGLRLIYYSQIVNDFQKGDIAEGYSVSREKKESFPLTVTSAQKNPTAFYLCASSRPGTVSYGYTFGSGTRLTVV.

The V gene is TRBV2, the J gene TRBJ2-5; 10 bases line up with TRBD2. V lost 1 base to trimming and J lost 5 bases; unmatched junction nucleotides: 4. Per germline, CDR1 SNHLY and CDR2 FYNNEI. CDR3 length equals 15 residues. DNA of the CDR3: TGTGCCAGCAGTGAAGTACTAGCGGGGATTGAGACCCAGTACTTC. It yields the protein CASSEVLAGIETQYF.

The J gene is TRBJ1-4, the V gene TRBV18, with D perhaps matching TRBD1 (6 bases). The germline V gene encodes CDR1 KGHSH and CDR2 LQKENI. Trimming removed 6 bases from V and 1 base from J, with 9 bases in between. This CDR3 has 14 amino acids. In DNA, the CDR3 is TGTGCCAGCTCCCGGACAGAAACTAATGAAAAACTGTTTTTT. Its protein is CASSRTETNEKLFF.

This clone occurred a few times. V is TRBV7-8 and J is TRBJ1-6; the match to TRBD1 covers 7 bases. The CDR3 is 15 amino acids. The germline gives CDR1 SGHVS, CDR2 FQNEAQ. Trimming at V came to 0 bases and at J to 7 bases, leaving 3 bases not matched to a gene. The CDR3 DNA follows: TGTGCCAGCAGCTTAGCCGGGACAGCGAATTCACCCCTCCACTTT. It translates to CASSLAGTANSPLHF.

This clone came up a few times. The chain links TRBV6-6 to TRBJ2-7; 10 positions agree with TRBD2. Per the germline V gene, CDR1 is MNHNY and CDR2 is SVGAGI (reference sequence). The CDR3 contains 14 residues. J was trimmed by 2 bases and V by 7 bases; bases with no gene match: 5. The CDR3 sequence: CASTLAGATYEQYF. In DNA, the CDR3 is TGTGCCAGCACCCTAGCGGGAGCCACCTACGAGCAGTACTTC.

In regard to this clone: Other DNA sequences in this sample translate to the same CDR3. The gene calls are TRBV5-1 and TRBJ2-2; D uncertain. CDR1 SGHRS and CDR2 YFSETQ come from the germline V gene. The V end lost 0 bases, the J end lost 6 bases, and 3 bases lay between the germline ends. The CDR3 loop spans 12 amino acids. The CDR3 is CASSLVAGELFF. The CDR3 bases are TGCGCCAGCAGCTTGGTCGCCGGGGAGCTGTTTTTT.

This clone was recorded only once. This rearrangement joins TRBV5-4 to TRBJ2-7; TRBD2 matches at 12 bases. The CDR3 has 15 amino acids. Looked up from germline, CDR1 is SGHNT and CDR2 is YYREEE (reference sequence). Trimming took 4 bases from V and 4 from J; bases not matched to a gene: 6. The CDR3 sequence is CASSAPGLAGYEQYF. CDR3 nucleotides: TGTGCCAGCAGCGCCCCCGGACTAGCGGGATACGAGCAGTACTTC.

The chain recombines TRBV7-2 with TRBJ1-5; 9 bases fit TRBD1. The CDR3 runs to 15 residues. V lost 2 bases to trimming and J lost 7 bases; unmatched junction nucleotides: 6. In germline, CDR1 is SGHTA, CDR2 FQGNSA. CDR3 nucleotide sequence: TGTGCCAGCAGCTTATCCTCGGGACAGGGACAGCCCCAGCATTTT. Translated: CASSLSSGQGQPQHF.

The chain recombines TRBV19 with TRBJ2-1, with 10 bases matching TRBD2. The CDR3 totals 14 residues. V shed 6 bases and J 5 bases; nucleotides not matched to a gene: 4. The V gene's germline CDR1 is LNHDA and CDR2 SQIVND (reference sequence). This chain's CDR3 is CASSGLAGDNEQFF. In DNA, the CDR3 is TGTGCCAGTAGCGGGCTAGCGGGAGACAATGAGCAGTTCTTC.

V and J are TRBV6-5 and TRBJ1-4, with D perhaps matching TRBD1 (6 bases). The CDR3 runs 14 residues. Germline V gives CDR1 MNHEY, CDR2 SVGAGI. Trimming cost V 5 bases and J 8 bases, with 15 bases left between them. The CDR3 loop is CASSRGGMGEKLFF. DNA of the CDR3: TGTGCCAGCAGTCGAGGGGGAATGGGGGAAAAACTGTTTTTT.

This chain joins TRBV6-5 and TRBJ2-7; D possibly corresponds to TRBD1 (5 bases). CDR1 is MNHEY and CDR2 is SVGAGI in the germline V gene. The V and J ends lost 0 bases and 2 bases respectively, with 11 bases between them. The CDR3 is made up of 15 amino acids. The DNA for the CDR3 is TGTGCCAGCAGTTACTCGTGGGGCCAGGCCTACGAGCAGTACTTC. It encodes CASSYSWGQAYEQYF.

The chain uses TRBV29-1 and TRBJ2-7, with TRBD2 matching over 12 bases. V was pared by 4 bases and J by 3 bases, with 10 bases of the junction left unmatched. There are 16 residues in the CDR3. Germline V gene lookup returns CDR1 SQVTM and CDR2 ANQGSEA. This CDR3 reads CSVGTSGGHRHYEQYF. CDR3 coding DNA: TGCAGCGTTGGAACTAGCGGGGGGCACCGGCACTACGAGCAGTACTTC.

This clone occurred a few times. The CDR3 protein is CASSTIPGVTGELFF. CDR3 sequence (DNA): TGTGCCAGTAGTACCATCCCCGGGGTCACCGGGGAGCTGTTTTTT. The chain is built from TRBV19 and TRBJ2-2; tentative D call: TRBD2 (5 bases). Germline loops: CDR1 LNHDA, CDR2 SQIVND (reference sequence). Deletions cut 4 bases from V and 4 bases from J, with 13 bases between. CDR3 length: 15 residues.

The V call is TRBV28, the J call TRBJ2-1; the match to TRBD2 covers 8 bases. Trimming at V came to 1 base and at J to 5 bases, leaving 4 bases not matched to a gene. Germline V CDR1 and CDR2: MDHEN, SYDVKM. This CDR3 region has 15 residues. CDR3 residues: CASSLLVAGHNEQFF. CDR3 nucleotides: TGTGCCAGCAGTTTATTGGTAGCGGGGCACAATGAGCAGTTCTTC.

On this clone itself: The germline gene is not matched at one end of the junction; a read error may be the cause. The rearrangement links TRBV7-7 to TRBJ2-3; possibly TRBD2 for D (5 bases). The CDR3 is made up of 17 amino acids. The germline V gene encodes CDR1 SSHAT and CDR2 FNYEAQ (reference sequence). The CDR3 here is CASSLARLTITPDTQYF. The CDR3 DNA sequence: TGTGCTAGCAGCTTAGCGCGTCTAACCATAACCCCAGATACGCAGTATTTT.

The chain recombines TRBV7-8 with TRBJ2-5; a weak D match, TRBD2 (6 bases). Looked up from germline, CDR1 is SGHVS and CDR2 is FQNEAQ. V was cut by 7 bases and J by 5 bases, with 17 bases left in between. CDR3 length: 14 residues. The CDR3 sequence is CASTQWRDDETQYF. Written as DNA, the CDR3 is TGTGCCAGCACCCAATGGAGGGACGATGAGACCCAGTACTTC.

This chain joins TRBV6-5 and TRBJ1-6, with D unclear. The CDR3 length is 14 residues. V lost 2 bases, J lost 8 bases, and 10 bases lay in between. Germline CDR1 is MNHEY and CDR2 is SVGAGI. DNA of the CDR3: TGTGCCAGCAGTTACGAATCTAGAGATTCACCCCTCCACTTT. This sequence encodes CASSYESRDSPLHF.

This clone occurred a few times. The V gene is TRBV27, the J gene TRBJ1-1; TRBD1 matches at 10 bases. This CDR3 spans 15 amino acids. Germline CDR1 is MNHEY and CDR2 is SMNVEV (reference sequence). The V and J ends lost 8 bases and 3 bases, in that order; junction bases with no gene match: 9. DNA of the CDR3: TGTGCCAGCGGGCCGAGGACAGGGGGTGACACTGAAGCTTTCTTT. Amino acids: CASGPRTGGDTEAFF.

The V and J genes are TRBV7-9 and TRBJ1-5, with a possible D match to TRBD1 (5 bases). The CDR3 sequence is 15 residues long. Germline V lookup: CDR1 SEHNR, CDR2 FQNEAQ (reference sequence). Trimming removed 5 bases at V and 1 base at J, with 12 bases between. The CDR3: CASSAGLMSNQPQHF. The CDR3 DNA sequence: TGTGCCAGCAGCGCGGGACTTATGAGCAATCAGCCCCAGCATTTT.

The chain links TRBV30 to TRBJ1-2, with a tentative D call TRBD1 (6 bases). There are 11 residues in the CDR3. The germline V gene encodes CDR1 GTSNPN and CDR2 SVGIG (reference sequence). CDR3 sequence reads: CAWDNNYGYTF. Here the CDR3 DNA reads TGTGCGTGGGACAATAACTATGGCTACACCTTC.